The clone carrying this T cell receptor (beta chain) was observed many times. The antigen remains undetermined. The record originates from a study of regulatory T cells in long-lasting Graves disease. V lost 0 bases to trimming and J lost 1 base, with 12 bases between them. The CDR3 sequence is 16 residues long. Germline V gives CDR1 LGHDT, CDR2 YNNKEL (reference sequence). General study findings and limits: Persistent disease favored TRBV28, TRBJ1-2 and TRBJ2-5. Graves' patients with persistent disease showed TCR diversity lower than patients newly diagnosed.

Indicated time point: newly diagnosed GD, antithyroid drugs for less than 3 months. PBMC-extracted RNA yielded the TCR library. Patients came through an endocrinology department, and that department was in Xi'an, China. Combining iRepertoire HTBI primers with Arm-PCR of CDR3 regions, the authors built TCR beta libraries. MiXCR, applied by TCRdb to the multiplex PCR reads, yields one record per CDR3 protein. Of some 220,000 distinct CDR3 sequences in the sample, roughly 19% were seen once. These data were likewise used in another study, on T cells in Graves' hyperthyroidism and ophthalmopathy. That paper states: Hyperthyroidism, newly diagnosed and lasting under 2 months, affected patients aged 18 to 65.

Sample: peripheral blood mononuclear cells (PBMCs), taken at new diagnosis, from a patient treated with antithyroid drugs. The chain joins TRBV3-1 to TRBJ1-1, with D tentatively TRBD1 (5 bases). The sequence came from a woman aged 25-40 years with Graves disease. CDR3 sequence reads: CASSQDSDKTNTEAFF. In DNA, the CDR3 is TGTGCCAGCAGCCAAGATTCGGACAAAACGAACACTGAAGCTTTCTTT. The whole variable domain, remainder taken from reference TRBV3-1 and TRBJ1-1, is DTAVSQTPKYLVTQMGNDKSIKCEQNLGHDTMYWYKQDSKKFLKIMFSYNNKELIINETVPNRFSPKSPDKAHLNLHINSLELGDSAVYFCASSQDSDKTNTEAFFGQGTRLTVV.